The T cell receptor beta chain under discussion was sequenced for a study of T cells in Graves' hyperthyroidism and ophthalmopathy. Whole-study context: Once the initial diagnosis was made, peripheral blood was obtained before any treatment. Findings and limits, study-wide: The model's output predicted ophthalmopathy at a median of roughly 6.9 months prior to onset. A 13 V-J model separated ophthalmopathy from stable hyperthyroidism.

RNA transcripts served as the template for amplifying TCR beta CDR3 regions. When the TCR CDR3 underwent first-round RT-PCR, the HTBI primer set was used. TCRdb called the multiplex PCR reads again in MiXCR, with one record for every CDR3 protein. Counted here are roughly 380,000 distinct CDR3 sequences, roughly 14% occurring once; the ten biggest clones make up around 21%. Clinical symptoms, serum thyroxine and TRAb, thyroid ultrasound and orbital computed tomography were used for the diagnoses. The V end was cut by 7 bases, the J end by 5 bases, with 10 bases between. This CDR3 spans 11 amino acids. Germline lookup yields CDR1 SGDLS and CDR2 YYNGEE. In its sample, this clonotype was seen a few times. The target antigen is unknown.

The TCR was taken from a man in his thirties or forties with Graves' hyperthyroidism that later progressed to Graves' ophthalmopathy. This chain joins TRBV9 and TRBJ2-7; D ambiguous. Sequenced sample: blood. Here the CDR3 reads CASGDGDEQYF. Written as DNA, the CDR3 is TGTGCCAGCGGCGATGGCGACGAGCAGTACTTC.